One sample yielded the 8 T cell receptor beta chains listed below, sequenced in a study of T cells after yellow fever vaccination. TCRdb independently ran MiXCR on the 5' RACE reads; one entry per CDR3 protein. The table has under 600,000 distinct CDR3 sequences, roughly 12% seen once. This material consisted of PBMCs, taken on the day of the yellow fever booster vaccination. These receptors were collected from a man aged 25 to 45 who received the YFV17D yellow fever vaccine.

The chain joins TRBV20-1 to TRBJ2-1; 10 bases line up with TRBD1. J lost 7 bases, V lost 1 base, and 4 bases had no gene match. Germline loops: CDR1 DFQATT, CDR2 SNEGSKA (reference sequence). This CDR3 contains 14 residues. CDR3 amino acids: CSARGQGAGNEQFF. The CDR3 DNA reads TGCAGTGCTAGAGGACAGGGGGCGGGTAATGAGCAGTTCTTC.

The V and J genes are TRBV20-1 and TRBJ1-3; 7 bases are shared with TRBD1. Germline CDR1 DFQATT, CDR2 SNEGSKA (reference sequence). The length of the CDR3 is 14 residues. Germline trimming cut 5 bases from V and 4 bases from J; bases unmatched to any gene: 8. The CDR3 DNA sequence: TGCAGTGCTGCCAACAGGGGAGGAGGAAACACCATATATTTT. It translates to CSAANRGGGNTIYF.

V and J are TRBV7-2 and TRBJ2-7; 10 nucleotides align to TRBD2. CDR1 is SGHTA and CDR2 is FQGNSA in the germline V gene. CDR3 length equals 14 residues. With V trimmed by 4 bases and J by 3 bases, 3 bases remained unmatched. For the CDR3, the DNA is TGTGCCAGCAGCTATGTAGCGGGAGGCTACGAGCAGTACTTC. Translation gives CASSYVAGGYEQYF. Filled out from reference TRBV7-2 and TRBJ2-7, the complete variable domain reads GAGVSQSPSNKVTEKGKDVELRCDPISGHTALYWYRQSLGQGLEFLIYFQGNSAPDKSGLPSDRFSAERTGGSVSTLTIQRTQQEDSAVYLCASSYVAGGYEQYFGPGTRLTVT.

This clonotype was counted a few times. The chain couples TRBV28 to TRBJ2-7; tentative D call: TRBD2 (6 bases). CDR1 is MDHEN, CDR2 SYDVKM, per germline. Trimming took 8 bases from V and 9 from J, leaving 20 bases between them. The CDR3 has 13 amino acids. CDR3 loop: CASHSRMEGWQYF. The CDR3 nucleotides read TGTGCCAGCCACTCCCGCATGGAGGGATGGCAGTACTTC.

The table lists this clonotype with a few counts. The CDR3 region is CASSPPSEQYF. The CDR3 nucleotides read TGTGCCAGCAGTCCCCCCAGCGAGCAGTACTTC. This rearrangement joins TRBV12-3 or TRBV12-4 to TRBJ2-7; D uncertain. The CDR3 is 11 residues long. With 5 bases removed from V and 6 bases from J, the gap between germline ends came to 8 bases.

This clonotype was recorded a few times. V gene TRBV7-6 combines with J gene TRBJ2-2; 10 bases line up with TRBD2. The CDR3 extends over 19 amino acids. The germline gives CDR1 SGHVS, CDR2 FNYEAQ. V shed 5 bases, J shed 3 bases, and the junction held 15 bases outside the gene matches. The DNA of the CDR3 is TGTGCCAGCAGCCGGACTAGCGGAATAACAATGGACGACACCGGGGAGCTGTTTTTT. Translation gives CASSRTSGITMDDTGELFF.

This clonotype was detected a few times. This chain links TRBV28 with TRBJ2-6; unclear D gene. The CDR3 extends over 15 amino acids. Trimming shortened V by 3 bases and J by 0 bases, and 6 bases separated the two germline ends. CDR1 is MDHEN and CDR2 is SYDVKM in the germline V gene. The CDR3 bases are TGTGCCAGCAGTTTCGAACACTCTGGGGCCAACGTCCTGACTTTC. Its translation: CASSFEHSGANVLTF.

The sample holds a few counts of this clonotype. The rearrangement uses TRBV20-1 and TRBJ1-1; 7 positions match TRBD1. Per the germline V gene, CDR1 is DFQATT and CDR2 is SNEGSKA (reference sequence). This CDR3 is built from 14 residues. V was clipped by 8 bases and J by 2 bases; unmatched bases: 11. The CDR3 sequence: CSWGGTAVNTEAFF. The CDR3 region has the DNA TGCAGTTGGGGGGGGACAGCCGTTAACACTGAAGCTTTCTTT.